This TCR beta chain was found in a study of T cell repertoires in cytomegalovirus infection. Background on the study: Both a matching HLA type and CMV infection were indicated by public TCR beta signatures. Points from the study as a whole: Carriers of CMV plus the relevant HLA were identified by cumulative public TCR beta family frequency. Clonotypes of TCR beta that were HLA-C-restricted and CMV-specific dominated the ex vivo response.

Via MiXCR, TCRdb re-called the reads, giving one row per CDR3 protein. The table lists around 450,000 distinct CDR3 sequences, approximately 32% of them singletons. The CDR3 contains 15 residues. Germline V gene sequence: CDR1 SGHRS, CDR2 YFSETQ. V was cut by 3 bases and J by 2 bases, with 14 bases left in between. On this clonotype: The target antigen is unknown.

The chain employs TRBV5-1 and TRBJ2-5, with a weak D call TRBD2 (6 bases). The receptor comes from a human donor in good health (CMV status not recorded). Some clones in this sample may be carry-over from other donors' samples. The sample was PBMCs. CDR3 loop: CASSSRGGGQETQYF. In DNA, the CDR3 is TGCGCCAGCAGCTCTCGGGGAGGAGGGCAAGAGACCCAGTACTTC.